Following are 5 T cell receptor beta chains from one sample sequenced in a study of CD8 T cells in Susac syndrome. Random-hexamer reverse transcription was applied to about 0.45 to 1 ug RNA. Via MiXCR, TCRdb re-called the immunoSEQ multiplex PCR reads, giving one row per CDR3 protein. The sample gives about 140,000 distinct CDR3 sequences, approximately 95% of which show up once; about 0.08% is in the top ten. The source material was CD4+ T cells from PBMCs. These TCRs come from a human donor with Susac syndrome.

This chain uses TRBV3-1 with TRBJ1-2, with TRBD1 as a possible D gene (6 bases). The germline V gene has CDR1 LGHDT and CDR2 YNNKEL (reference sequence). The CDR3 is 19 residues long. The V and J ends lost 8 bases and 5 bases respectively, with 33 bases between them. CDR3 sequence: CASREGGLTGPYRAYGYTF. The CDR3 nucleotides are TGTGCCAGCCGCGAAGGGGGATTAACAGGGCCCTACCGAGCTTATGGCTACACCTTC.

This clonotype was picked up a small number of times. The rearrangement joins TRBV7-3 to TRBJ1-1, with D unresolved. The V end was cut by 5 bases, the J end by 0 bases, with 7 bases between. Per germline, CDR1 SGHTA and CDR2 FQGTGA. The length of the CDR3 is 13 residues. The CDR3 region has the DNA TGTGCCAGCAGCGCTACAATGAACACTGAAGCTTTCTTT. Encoded protein: CASSATMNTEAFF. Complete variable domain (other parts from reference TRBV7-3 and TRBJ1-1): GAGVSQTPSNKVTEKGKYVELRCDPISGHTALYWYRQSLGQGPEFLIYFQGTGAADDSGLPNDRFFAVRPEGSVSTLKIQRTERGDSAVYLCASSATMNTEAFFGQGTRLTVV.

V gene TRBV9 combines with J gene TRBJ2-7; no definite D call. The V and J ends lost 5 bases and 0 bases respectively, with 15 bases between them. Per the germline V gene, CDR1 is SGDLS and CDR2 is YYNGEE. The CDR3 extends over 15 amino acids. CDR3 coding DNA: TGTGCCAGCAGTCCCCGTGTGGCCAGCTCCTACGAGCAGTACTTC. Its translation is CASSPRVASSYEQYF. Combining the CDR3 with reference TRBV9 and TRBJ2-7 gives the whole variable domain DSGVTQTPKHLITATGQRVTLRCSPRSGDLSVYWYQQSLDQGLQFLIQYYNGEERAKGNILERFSAQQFPDLHSELNLSSLELGDSALYFCASSPRVASSYEQYFGPGTRLTVT.

The V call is TRBV25-1, the J call TRBJ2-2; no clear D. Germline CDR1 reads MGHDK; CDR2 reads SYGVNS. The CDR3 is 13 residues long. V was trimmed by 7 bases and J by 4 bases, leaving 10 bases between them. Here the CDR3 DNA reads TGTGCCAGCACCCAGAGGACCACCGGGGAGCTGTTTTTT. Amino acid sequence: CASTQRTTGELFF. Full variable domain (remainder filled in from reference TRBV25-1 and TRBJ2-2): EADIYQTPRYLVIGTGKKITLECSQTMGHDKMYWYQQDPGMELHLIHYSYGVNSTEKGDLSSESTVSRIRTEHFPLTLESARPSHTSQYLCASTQRTTGELFFGEGSRLTVL.

This chain connects TRBV28 to TRBJ2-5, with D possibly TRBD1 on 5 matching bases. CDR3 length equals 13 residues. Germline CDR1 reads MDHEN; CDR2 reads SYDVKM. V was pared by 6 bases and J by 9 bases, with 17 bases between. As DNA, the CDR3 is TGTGCCAGCAGAAGCCCAGGGAAGAAGGCCCAGTACTTC. This gives the protein CASRSPGKKAQYF.